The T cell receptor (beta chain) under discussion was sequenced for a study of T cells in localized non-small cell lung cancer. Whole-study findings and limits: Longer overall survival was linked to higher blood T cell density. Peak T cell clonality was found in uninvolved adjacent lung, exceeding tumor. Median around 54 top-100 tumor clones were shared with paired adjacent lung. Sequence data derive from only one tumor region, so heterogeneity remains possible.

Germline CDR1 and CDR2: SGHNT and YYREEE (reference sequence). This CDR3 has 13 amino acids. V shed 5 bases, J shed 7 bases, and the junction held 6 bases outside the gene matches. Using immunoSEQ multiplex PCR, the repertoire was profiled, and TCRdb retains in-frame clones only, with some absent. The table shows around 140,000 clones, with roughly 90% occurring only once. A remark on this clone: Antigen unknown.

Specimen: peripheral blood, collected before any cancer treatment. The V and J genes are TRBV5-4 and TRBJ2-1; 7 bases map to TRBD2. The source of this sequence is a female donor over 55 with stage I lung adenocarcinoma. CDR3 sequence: CASRAGGMNEQFF. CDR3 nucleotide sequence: TGTGCCAGCAGGGCCGGGGGGATGAATGAGCAGTTCTTC.